This entry features one TCR beta chain sequence. This clone has just one count. Its cognate antigen has yet to be identified. Per-nucleotide qualities are absent, and no much larger clonotype sits a single base away. The sample originates from a study of T cell clones after liver transplantation (dated by TCRdb to the late 2010s). Turning to the overall study: ITN030ST, the source of the samples, was a randomized trial that attempted immunosuppression withdrawal within 2 years of liver transplantation. Donor-reactive T cell clones were identified by TCRbeta sequencing following a pre-transplant mixed lymphocyte reaction and were subsequently tracked in post-transplant blood. Blood samples were collected pre-transplant, pre-randomization before withdrawal, and post-randomization after either full withdrawal or failed withdrawal. As an antigen-independent comparator for the donor-reactive sequences, third party-reactive TCRbeta sequences from pre-transplant MLRs were identified as well. Subjects received no induction therapy and standard immunosuppression until randomization at 12-24 months post-transplant. A cohort of 8 liver transplant recipients was studied, of whom 3 were classified as tolerant and 5 as non-tolerant. Of the eight recipients, three were HCV-positive, while the remaining recipients had been transplanted for non-autoimmune, non-viral indications. Tolerance meant complete immunosuppression withdrawal for at least one year without liver enzymes rising beyond twice the upper limit of normal. On the study overall, not on this receptor specifically: Conclusions were preliminary, limited by small, heterogeneous patient numbers and non-standardized post-transplant time points. Since no allograft tissue specimens were available, donor-reactive T cells may have migrated into the graft instead of being deleted. The decline in donor-reactive sequences exceeded the decline in third party-reactive sequences, suggesting partial antigen-specific deletion that was unrelated to withdrawal success. After accounting for repertoire turnover, donor-reactive detection was significantly reduced in 7 of 8 subjects for CD4 and 8 of 8 for CD8. Circulating donor-reactive CD4 TCRbeta sequences fell significantly post-transplant in 5 of 8 subjects, irrespective of tolerance or HCV status. Low numbers of available donor cells limited the measurable donor-reactive repertoire in a couple of subjects.

Thawed unstimulated PBMCs were stained for CD3, CD4 and CD8 and FACS-sorted into CD3+CD4+ and CD3+CD8+ populations. All 8 studied subjects were randomized to immunosuppression withdrawal. The Qiagen DNeasy Blood and Tissue Kit was used to isolate genomic DNA. Frozen genomic DNA underwent high-throughput TCRbeta CDR3 sequencing by immunoSEQ, including PCR amplification, mapping, bias correction and internal controls. Processing in the source paper ran as follows. Productive rearrangements were retained, and unique TCRbeta sequences were defined by the CDR3 nucleotide sequence together with the V and J gene. Donor-reactive sequences required at least 5-fold expansion in CFSE-low cells versus unstimulated pre-transplant cells and at least 0.01% frequency. To ensure at least 90% detection power, minimum frequency thresholds were set for each subject based on that subject's lowest-template unstimulated sample. Jensen-Shannon divergence between the top 1000 TCRbeta sequences post-transplant and pre-transplant was used to measure repertoire turnover. Changes in detection of donor-reactive sequences were tested with two-sided Fisher's exact tests. Not all clones reach the TCRdb copy of this immuneACCESS table, which keeps in-frame sequences only. Checked studies attribute under half of the gap to unresolved V genes and leave the rest unexplained. V and J calls plus clone size are reproduced from that table; the DNA served to infer D and trimming. The sample table holds tens of thousands of clones, of which around 94% were seen once. Of the sample, 20% to 30% falls within the top ten clones.

Compared with germline, V lacks 5 bases and J lacks 7 bases; bases without a gene match: 3. The germline V gene (reference sequence) specifies PRHDT as CDR1 and FYEKMQ as CDR2. Spanning cysteine to phenylalanine, the CDR3 consists of 14 amino acids. Here the CDR3 DNA is all that survives: 42 bases in frame from base 1. This chain is built from TRBV13 and TRBJ2-7, and 15 junctional nucleotides match TRBD2. Sequenced material: CD8+ T cells from blood, taken 12 months after liver transplant. The TCR comes from a human patient who received a liver transplant. Following a transplant, a fraction of the T cells may be traceable to the graft donor. The base sequence is TGTGCCAGCAGCCATGGACTAGCGGGAGGGGAGCAGTACTTC. The encoded protein is CASSHGLAGGEQYF.